This is a list of T cell receptor beta chains from one sample in a study of CD8+CD57+ T cells in acquired aplastic anemia. TCRdb reanalysed the reads using MiXCR and keeps one entry per CDR3 protein. The sample carries more than 250,000 distinct CDR3 sequences, approximately 79% recorded once. The sample consisted of sorted CD4+, CD8+, or CD8+CD57+ T cells (not recorded which) from PBMCs. The receptors derive from a human donor with aplastic anemia. Both conserved end residues are trimmed from each CDR3. Each record gives: V gene, CDR3 protein.

V gene: TRBV7-2; CDR3 protein: ASSATRTSGFNEF
V gene: TRBV20-1; CDR3 protein: SASSEFVTDEQY
V gene: TRBV2; CDR3 protein: ASSEMGLGANVLT
V gene: TRBV5-1; CDR3 protein: ASSLATLTYEQY
V gene: TRBV7-9; CDR3 protein: ATSRLAGGPDTQY
V gene: TRBV7-8; CDR3 protein: ASGVGGAAKQY
V gene: TRBV19; CDR3 protein: ATRDSLTDTQY
V gene: TRBV15; CDR3 protein: ATSRDRKGRTEAF
V gene: TRBV5-6; CDR3 protein: ASSLFGETQY
V gene: TRBV7-9; CDR3 protein: ASSLEVCGDTDY